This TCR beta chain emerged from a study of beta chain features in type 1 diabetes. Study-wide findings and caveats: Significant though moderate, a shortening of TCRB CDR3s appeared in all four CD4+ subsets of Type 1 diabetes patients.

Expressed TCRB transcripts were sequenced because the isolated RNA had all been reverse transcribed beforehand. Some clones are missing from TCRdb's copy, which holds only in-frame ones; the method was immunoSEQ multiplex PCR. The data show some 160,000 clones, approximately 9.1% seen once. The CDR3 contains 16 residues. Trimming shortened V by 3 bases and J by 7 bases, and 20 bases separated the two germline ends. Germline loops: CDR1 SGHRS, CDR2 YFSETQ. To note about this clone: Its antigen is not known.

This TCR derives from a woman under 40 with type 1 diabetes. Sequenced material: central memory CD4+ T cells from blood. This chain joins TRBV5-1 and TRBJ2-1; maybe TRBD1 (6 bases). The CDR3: CASSSYTGHLGNEQFF. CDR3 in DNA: TGCGCCAGCAGCTCGTATACGGGACACCTAGGGAATGAGCAGTTCTTC.